This T cell receptor (beta chain) came from a study of blood T cell repertoires in COVID-19. As for the study in general: COVID-19 samples, acute and convalescent, were from the United States, Italy and Spain.

Per the original data handling: Amplification of reference gene primers was used by the study to estimate nucleated cell counts. Profiled with immunoSEQ multiplex PCR; TCRdb holds only in-frame clones, not every one. V and J calls and clone size are copied from that table; D and trimming were computed from the DNA. The table shows 120,000 to 150,000 clones, with 82% occurring only once. Germline loops: CDR1 MDHEN, CDR2 SYDVKM. V dropped 11 bases and J dropped 4 bases, with 17 bases sitting between them. There are 13 residues in the CDR3. The clonotype originates from a woman aged 80 or older with acute or convalescent COVID-19. Input material: peripheral blood. The genes are TRBV28 and TRBJ1-2, with D possibly TRBD1 on 6 matching bases. CDR3 sequence reads: CAGQQGMGYGYTF. The DNA for the CDR3 is TGTGCCGGCCAGCAGGGGATGGGCTATGGCTACACCTTC.